This T cell receptor (beta chain) originates from a study of T cells after posttransplantation cyclophosphamide. The protocol was immunoSEQ multiplex PCR, while the TCRdb copy is restricted to in-frame clones and leaves out a portion. The sample includes 25,000 to 30,000 clones, 75% to 90% of them seen just once. The related graft donor's blood sample was taken on the day of bone marrow donation. Overall study findings and caveats: Donor-recipient repertoire similarity was low at 1-2 months, rising over year one. Blood and skin or GI T cell repertoires showed limited TRB overlap.

With regard to this clone: Its cognate antigen is unknown.

Germline V lookup: CDR1 MNHNS, CDR2 SASEGT. V was pared by 6 bases and J by 2 bases, with 11 bases between. The CDR3 has 13 amino acids. The sequence came from a man aged 50 or older. The chain combines TRBV6-1 with TRBJ2-7, with D perhaps matching TRBD2 (6 bases). The sample was PBMCs. CDR3 nucleotides: TGTGCCAGCAGCCGGGACTTTGCCTACGAGCAGTACTTC. This sequence encodes CASSRDFAYEQYF.